This passage covers 12 T cell receptor beta chains from one sample sequenced in a study of shared clonotypes between healthy human individuals. Data came from immunoSEQ multiplex PCR; TCRdb stores just in-frame clones and leaves some out. The repertoire holds some 1.5 million clones, around 97% seen once, with approximately 1.1% in the top ten. Sequenced input: naive CD4+ T cells sorted from blood. Subset here: CD45RA+ positively selected. The receptors stem from a man aged 30 to 45 in good health.

The chain has TRBV2 and TRBJ2-1, with 10 bases aligning to TRBD2. The germline CDR1 and CDR2 sequences are SNHLY and FYNNEI. The CDR3 covers 16 residues. CDR3 in DNA: TGTGCTCAGCTTTTTTCTAGCGGGAGATCCTACAATGAGCAGTTCTTC. Its translation: CAQLFSSGRSYNEQFF. The variable domain in full, completed from reference TRBV2 and TRBJ2-1, reads EPEVTQTPSHQVTQMGQEVILRCVPISNHLYFYWYRQILGQKVEFLVSFYNNEISEKSEIFDDQFSVERPDGSNFTLKIRSTKLEDSAMYFCAQLFSSGRSYNEQFFGPGTRLTVL.

In its sample, this clone was seen once. The V gene is TRBV13, the J gene TRBJ1-5, with D possibly being TRBD1 (6 bases). V was clipped by 3 bases and J by 5 bases, with 8 bases between them. The CDR3 totals 13 residues. Per germline, CDR1 PRHDT and CDR2 FYEKMQ (reference sequence). In nucleotides, the CDR3 is TGTGCCAGCAGCTTCGGACAGTATCAGCCCCAGCATTTT. Amino acid sequence: CASSFGQYQPQHF.

This rearrangement joins TRBV29-1 to TRBJ2-1; a weak D match, TRBD2 (5 bases). Germline V gene data show CDR1 as SQVTM and CDR2 as ANQGSEA. Trimming removed 4 bases from V and 0 bases from J, with 10 bases in between. The length of the CDR3 is 14 residues. CDR3 protein: CSVGLGSSYNEQFF. DNA for the CDR3: TGCAGCGTTGGTCTTGGGAGCTCCTACAATGAGCAGTTCTTC.

The chain uses TRBV6-5 and TRBJ1-1; TRBD1 is a possible D gene (5 bases). This CDR3 is built from 14 residues. With 2 bases removed from V and 2 bases from J, the gap between germline ends came to 9 bases. Germline loops: CDR1 MNHEY, CDR2 SVGAGI. The CDR3 reads CASSYGGVNTEAFF. The CDR3 DNA follows: TGTGCCAGCAGTTACGGGGGGGTCAACACTGAAGCTTTCTTT.

The J gene is TRBJ2-1, the V gene TRBV18; D possibly matches TRBD1 or TRBD2 (5 bases each). The V and J ends lost 0 bases and 1 base respectively, with 10 bases between them. The CDR3 runs 16 residues. Germline CDR1 and CDR2: KGHSH and LQKENI. The CDR3 DNA is TGTGCCAGCTCACCACCGGGGGATAGATCCTACAATGAGCAGTTCTTC. This encodes CASSPPGDRSYNEQFF. Full variable domain (rest looked up from reference TRBV18 and TRBJ2-1): NAGVMQNPRHLVRRRGQEARLRCSPMKGHSHVYWYRQLPEEGLKFMVYLQKENIIDESGMPKERFSAEFPKEGPSILRIQQVVRGDSAAYFCASSPPGDRSYNEQFFGPGTRLTVL.

V is TRBV7-9 and J is TRBJ2-1, with 9 positions matching TRBD2. The junction had 7 bases not matched to a gene; V was cut back by 5 bases and J by 5 bases. CDR3 length equals 15 residues. Germline CDR1 and CDR2: SEHNR and FQNEAQ (reference sequence). CDR3 bases: TGTGCCAGCAGCCTTAGACTAGCGGTGGACAATGAGCAGTTCTTC. This translates into CASSLRLAVDNEQFF.

The chain employs TRBV29-1 and TRBJ2-7; the D gene could be TRBD1 or TRBD2 (5 bases each). The CDR3 loop spans 12 amino acids. Trimming removed 3 bases at V and 4 bases at J, with 10 bases between. Germline loops: CDR1 SQVTM, CDR2 ANQGSEA. CDR3 nucleotides: TGCAGCGTTGATTCTGGGGGTTACGAGCAGTACTTC. Encoded protein: CSVDSGGYEQYF.

This chain joins TRBV7-2 and TRBJ2-7, with no clear D. Germline assignment: CDR1 SGHTA and CDR2 FQGNSA. This CDR3 region has 12 residues. Trimming cost V 2 bases and J 6 bases, with 8 bases left between them. The CDR3 DNA follows: TGTGCCAGCAGCTTATTCGGCAGCGAGCAGTACTTC. Residues: CASSLFGSEQYF. Full variable domain (rest looked up from reference TRBV7-2 and TRBJ2-7): GAGVSQSPSNKVTEKGKDVELRCDPISGHTALYWYRQSLGQGLEFLIYFQGNSAPDKSGLPSDRFSAERTGGSVSTLTIQRTQQEDSAVYLCASSLFGSEQYFGPGTRLTVT.

The rearrangement joins TRBV15 to TRBJ1-3; perhaps TRBD1 as D (5 bases). The CDR3 totals 17 residues. Germline CDR1 reads LNHNV; CDR2 reads YYDKDF (reference sequence). Trimming removed 0 bases at V and 2 bases at J, with 14 bases between. The CDR3 here is CATSRDTGRVAGNTIYF. The DNA of the CDR3 is TGTGCCACCAGCAGAGATACGGGGCGAGTTGCTGGAAACACCATATATTTT.

The genes are TRBV6-4 and TRBJ2-3, with TRBD1 identical over 8 bases. This CDR3 has 16 amino acids. Germline-derived CDR1 and CDR2 are MRHNA and SNTAGT. The trim removed 4 bases at V and 8 bases at J, leaving 14 bases unmatched. This CDR3 reads CASSVNGGQEIVTQYF. In nucleotides, the CDR3 is TGTGCCAGCAGTGTCAATGGGGGACAGGAGATTGTTACGCAGTATTTT.

The rearrangement links TRBV7-2 to TRBJ2-2; 8 bases are shared with TRBD1. This CDR3 region has 16 residues. Germline CDR1 reads SGHTA; CDR2 reads FQGNSA. The J segment lost 0 bases and the V segment lost 5 bases, leaving 5 bases of the junction unmatched. This CDR3 is CASSARQGTNTGELFF. As DNA, the CDR3 is TGTGCCAGCAGCGCACGACAGGGGACGAACACCGGGGAGCTGTTTTTT.

The J gene is TRBJ2-7, the V gene TRBV7-9; perhaps TRBD2 as D (6 bases). Germline CDR1 SEHNR, CDR2 FQNEAQ (reference sequence). The CDR3 totals 19 residues. Trimming removed 6 bases from V and 1 base from J, with 28 bases in between. The CDR3 region is CASSRGAPGWTTNSYEQYF. The CDR3 DNA is TGTGCCAGCAGTAGAGGGGCCCCCGGTTGGACTACGAATTCCTACGAGCAGTACTTC. The whole variable domain, filled in from reference TRBV7-9 and TRBJ2-7, reads DTGVSQNPRHKITKRGQNVTFRCDPISEHNRLYWYRQTLGQGPEFLTYFQNEAQLEKSRLLSDRFSAERPKGSFSTLEIQRTEQGDSAMYLCASSRGAPGWTTNSYEQYFGPGTRLTVT.